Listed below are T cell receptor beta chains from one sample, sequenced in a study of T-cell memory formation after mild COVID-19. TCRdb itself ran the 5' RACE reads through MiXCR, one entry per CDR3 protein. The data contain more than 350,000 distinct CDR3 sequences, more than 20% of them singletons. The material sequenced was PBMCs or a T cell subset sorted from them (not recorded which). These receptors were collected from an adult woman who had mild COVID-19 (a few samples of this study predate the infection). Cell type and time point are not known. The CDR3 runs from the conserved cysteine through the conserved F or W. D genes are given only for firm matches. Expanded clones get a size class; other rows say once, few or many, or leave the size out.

CDR3 protein: CASSQAPGQGIYGYTF
CDR3 DNA: TGCGCCAGCAGCCAAGCCCCCGGACAGGGAATATATGGCTACACCTTC
V gene: TRBV4-3
D gene: TRBD1
J gene: TRBJ1-2
clone size: -

CDR3 protein: CASSLEMESNTEAFF
CDR3 DNA: TGTGCCAGCAGCTTAGAAATGGAATCGAACACTGAAGCTTTCTTT
V gene: TRBV11-2
D gene: -
J gene: TRBJ1-1
clone size: few

CDR3 protein: CASSSRVSRDTGELFF
CDR3 DNA: TGTGCCAGCAGTTCTAGGGTTTCAAGAGACACCGGGGAGCTGTTTTTT
V gene: TRBV12-3/TRBV12-4
D gene: -
J gene: TRBJ2-2
clone size: -

CDR3 protein: CASSPTSGVTYEQYF
CDR3 DNA: TGTGCCAGCAGCCCCACTAGCGGGGTTACCTACGAGCAGTACTTC
V gene: TRBV9
D gene: TRBD2
J gene: TRBJ2-7
clone size: -

CDR3 protein: CATSDSLGVAGDPNEQFF
CDR3 DNA: TGTGCCACCAGTGATTCGTTGGGAGTCGCGGGAGATCCCAATGAGCAGTTCTTC
V gene: TRBV24-1
D gene: TRBD2
J gene: TRBJ2-1
clone size: -

CDR3 protein: CSARARTMFLWEQYF
CDR3 DNA: TGCAGTGCCCGGGCGAGGACCATGTTTTTGTGGGAGCAGTACTTC
V gene: TRBV20-1
D gene: -
J gene: TRBJ2-7
clone size: -

CDR3 protein: CASSQDRSQGRLDTQYF
CDR3 DNA: TGCGCCAGCAGCCAAGATCGGTCCCAGGGGCGCCTGGATACGCAGTATTTT
V gene: TRBV4-3
D gene: -
J gene: TRBJ2-3
clone size: many

CDR3 protein: CASGPQGREKLFF
CDR3 DNA: TGCGCCAGCGGACCTCAGGGAAGGGAAAAACTGTTTTTT
V gene: TRBV5-1
D gene: -
J gene: TRBJ1-4
clone size: -

CDR3 protein: CASSLVVPDGRTDTQYF
CDR3 DNA: TGTGCCAGCAGCTTAGTAGTCCCCGACGGGCGCACAGATACGCAGTATTTT
V gene: TRBV7-2
D gene: -
J gene: TRBJ2-3
clone size: many

CDR3 protein: CASSLEHAYEQYF
CDR3 DNA: TGCGCCAGCAGCTTGGAACATGCCTACGAGCAGTACTTC
V gene: TRBV5-1
D gene: -
J gene: TRBJ2-7
clone size: -

CDR3 protein: CASSGDRWGASNSPLHF
CDR3 DNA: TGTGCCAGCAGTGGAGATCGTTGGGGTGCCAGTAATTCACCCCTCCACTTT
V gene: TRBV9
D gene: -
J gene: TRBJ1-6
clone size: -

CDR3 protein: CASSQDFEGPGELFF
CDR3 DNA: TGCGCCAGCAGCCAAGATTTCGAGGGTCCCGGGGAGCTGTTTTTT
V gene: TRBV4-3
D gene: -
J gene: TRBJ2-2
clone size: few

CDR3 protein: CASSQSPTPDPYEQYF
CDR3 DNA: TGCGCCAGCAGCCAAAGCCCCACGCCCGACCCCTACGAGCAGTACTTC
V gene: TRBV4-1
D gene: -
J gene: TRBJ2-7
clone size: -

CDR3 protein: CASTGIGGTSGRAPLSNEQFF
CDR3 DNA: TGTGCCAGCACCGGCATCGGAGGGACTAGCGGGAGGGCTCCCCTCTCCAATGAGCAGTTCTTC
V gene: TRBV6-2/TRBV6-3
D gene: TRBD2
J gene: TRBJ2-1
clone size: -

CDR3 protein: CASWDRGYGSNQPQHF
CDR3 DNA: TGTGCCTCATGGGACAGGGGCTACGGGAGCAATCAGCCCCAGCATTTT
V gene: TRBV19
D gene: TRBD1
J gene: TRBJ1-5
clone size: -